Shown below are 18 T cell receptor beta chains from a single sample sequenced in a study of Tregs in tolerant kidney transplant recipients. The table came from immunoSEQ multiplex PCR; TCRdb's copy has only in-frame clones and leaves some out. The sample records over 50,000 clones, approximately 83% being singletons. Sequencing used Tregs from blood, obtained before the transplant. All receptors come from a human donor who received a combined kidney and bone marrow transplant.

V is TRBV6-1 and J is TRBJ1-1; D perhaps matches TRBD1 (6 bases). This CDR3 has 19 residues. Germline V gives CDR1 MNHNS, CDR2 SASEGT. Trimming cost V 2 bases and J 6 bases, with 28 bases left between them. The CDR3 nucleotides are TGTGCCAGCAGTGAACGACGGTTGGGCAGGGGCTCCTTCAAGGCTGAAGCTTTCTTT. It codes for CASSERRLGRGSFKAEAFF.

The V gene is TRBV28, the J gene TRBJ1-2; weak D call: TRBD1 (6 bases). CDR1 and CDR2 (germline): MDHEN, SYDVKM. Trimming removed 4 bases from V and 6 bases from J, with 18 bases in between. The CDR3 runs to 15 residues. CDR3 loop: CASSSLSGDRHGYTF. CDR3 bases: TGTGCCAGCAGTTCCCTCAGTGGAGACAGGCATGGCTACACCTTC.

The chain uses TRBV2 and TRBJ2-1; 9 bases are a match to TRBD2. The trim removed 6 bases at V and 8 bases at J, leaving 11 bases unmatched. CDR1 is SNHLY, CDR2 FYNNEI, per germline. The CDR3 covers 15 residues. CDR3 loop: CASSPGLAQGYEQFF. In DNA, the CDR3 is TGTGCCAGCAGCCCGGGACTAGCCCAGGGATATGAGCAGTTCTTC. Together with reference TRBV2 and TRBJ2-1, the CDR3 gives the full variable domain: EPEVTQTPSHQVTQMGQEVILRCVPISNHLYFYWYRQILGQKVEFLVSFYNNEISEKSEIFDDQFSVERPDGSNFTLKIRSTKLEDSAMYFCASSPGLAQGYEQFFGPGTRLTVL.

The rearrangement links TRBV5-1 to TRBJ1-3, with 8 bases aligning to TRBD1. The CDR3 is 16 amino acids. V gave up 4 bases and J gave up 0 bases; unmatched junction bases: 6. Germline CDR1 SGHRS, CDR2 YFSETQ. In DNA, the CDR3 is TGCGCCAGCAGCCCCGATACAGGGGGCTCTGGAAACACCATATATTTT. It encodes CASSPDTGGSGNTIYF. Complete variable domain (other parts from reference TRBV5-1 and TRBJ1-3): KAGVTQTPRYLIKTRGQQVTLSCSPISGHRSVSWYQQTPGQGLQFLFEYFSETQRNKGNFPGRFSGRQFSNSRSEMNVSTLELGDSALYLCASSPDTGGSGNTIYFGEGSWLTVV.

V usage is TRBV18 and J usage is TRBJ2-1; 10 bases match TRBD2. Trimming cost V 5 bases and J 6 bases; bases outside gene matches: 10. The CDR3 totals 16 residues. The germline gives CDR1 KGHSH, CDR2 LQKENI. The CDR3: CASSSYPGLASNEQFF. The CDR3 coding sequence is TGTGCCAGCTCATCCTACCCGGGACTAGCGTCCAATGAGCAGTTCTTC. Full variable domain (outside the CDR3, taken from reference TRBV18 and TRBJ2-1): NAGVMQNPRHLVRRRGQEARLRCSPMKGHSHVYWYRQLPEEGLKFMVYLQKENIIDESGMPKERFSAEFPKEGPSILRIQQVVRGDSAAYFCASSSYPGLASNEQFFGPGTRLTVL.

The chain is built from TRBV27 and TRBJ2-1, with D perhaps TRBD1 (5 bases). Germline V lookup: CDR1 MNHEY, CDR2 SMNVEV (reference sequence). With 7 bases removed from V and 3 bases from J, the gap between germline ends came to 19 bases. CDR3 length: 16 residues. CDR3 sequence reads: CASNTITGRHYNEQFF. The CDR3 DNA sequence: TGTGCCAGCAACACTATAACAGGAAGACACTACAATGAGCAGTTCTTC.

This chain joins TRBV6-6 and TRBJ1-6, with 8 bases that match TRBD1. Germline V gene sequence: CDR1 MNHNY, CDR2 SVGAGI (reference sequence). The V and J ends lost 7 bases and 11 bases, in that order; junction bases with no gene match: 10. The CDR3 is 14 residues long. CDR3 region: CASTSGQGRTPLHF. The CDR3 DNA is TGTGCCAGCACCTCCGGACAGGGAAGGACACCCCTCCACTTT.

The rearrangement joins TRBV11-2 to TRBJ1-1, with 7 positions matching TRBD1. Trimming took 0 bases from V and 10 from J; bases not matched to a gene: 2. The germline CDR1 and CDR2 sequences are SGHAT and FQNNGV. The CDR3 totals 12 residues. For the CDR3, the DNA is TGTGCCAGCAGCTTAGACCAGGGGGGAGCTTTCTTT. Encoded protein: CASSLDQGGAFF.

The chain links TRBV7-6 to TRBJ2-3, with 9 bases lining up with TRBD1. Trimming at V came to 5 bases and at J to 3 bases, leaving 9 bases not matched to a gene. The CDR3 runs to 16 residues. Germline V lookup: CDR1 SGHVS, CDR2 FNYEAQ. In nucleotides, the CDR3 is TGTGCCAGCAGCCCTCACTTCGGACAGGGGACAGATACGCAGTATTTT. As protein: CASSPHFGQGTDTQYF. The full variable domain, in which reference TRBV7-6 and TRBJ2-3 provide the parts outside the CDR3, is GAGVSQSPRYKVTKRGQDVALRCDPISGHVSLYWYRQALGQGPEFLTYFNYEAQQDKSGLPNDRFSAERPEGSISTLTIQRTEQRDSAMYRCASSPHFGQGTDTQYFGPGTRLTVL.

This clone was counted between two and nine times. The chain joins TRBV2 to TRBJ1-4, with unresolved D. Germline V gene sequence: CDR1 SNHLY, CDR2 FYNNEI. V was shortened by 2 bases and J by 4 bases, with 17 bases between the two germline ends. This CDR3 region has 17 residues. The CDR3 nucleotides are TGTGCCAGCAGTGAAATGATTTGGGCGGACGTTAATGAAAAACTGTTTTTT. Amino acids: CASSEMIWADVNEKLFF. Using reference TRBV2 and TRBJ1-4 for the parts outside the CDR3, the full variable domain is EPEVTQTPSHQVTQMGQEVILRCVPISNHLYFYWYRQILGQKVEFLVSFYNNEISEKSEIFDDQFSVERPDGSNFTLKIRSTKLEDSAMYFCASSEMIWADVNEKLFFGSGTQLSVL.

The V gene is TRBV6-5, the J gene TRBJ2-3, with 10 bases fitting TRBD2. J lost 14 bases, V lost 4 bases, and 6 bases had no gene match. CDR3 size: 12 residues. Germline values: CDR1 MNHEY, CDR2 SVGAGI. As DNA, the CDR3 is TGTGCCAGCAGTTCCGAACTAGCGGGACCGTATTTT. Its protein product is CASSSELAGPYF.

V is TRBV29-1 and J is TRBJ1-2; no clear D. This CDR3 comprises 13 residues. V shed 5 bases and J shed 0 bases, with 10 bases lying between them. From germline, CDR1 is SQVTM and CDR2 ANQGSEA. CDR3 nucleotides: TGCAGCGTTCGGGCAGATTCTAACTATGGCTACACCTTC. Encoded protein: CSVRADSNYGYTF.

In regard to this clone: Sequence at one end of the junction differs from germline and may be a read error. The chain recombines TRBV6-6 with TRBJ1-1, with 10 bases identical to TRBD1. The CDR3 has 12 amino acids. Germline V lookup: CDR1 MNHNY, CDR2 SVGAGI (reference sequence). CDR3 region: CASSGTGAVVGF. Here the CDR3 DNA reads TGTGCCAGCAGTGGGACAGGGGCGGTGGTGGGCTTT.

This sequence joins TRBV19 and TRBJ2-7; perhaps TRBD1 as D (7 bases). The V end lost 5 bases, the J end lost 5 bases, and 19 bases lay between the germline ends. The CDR3 contains 15 residues. Germline lookup yields CDR1 LNHDA and CDR2 SQIVND (reference sequence). This CDR3 reads CASSPGGPGADEQYF. In DNA form, the CDR3 reads TGTGCCAGTAGTCCAGGGGGGCCGGGGGCGGACGAGCAGTACTTC.

The genes are TRBV28 and TRBJ1-4, with D possibly TRBD1 on 5 matching bases. Trimming pared 6 bases from V and 0 bases from J, leaving 8 bases between. This CDR3 contains 14 residues. Germline values: CDR1 MDHEN, CDR2 SYDVKM. CDR3 in DNA: TGTGCCAGCAGAGGGACCCCAACTAATGAAAAACTGTTTTTT. This codes for CASRGTPTNEKLFF.

The chain carries TRBV6-6 and TRBJ2-7, with 7 nucleotides matching TRBD1. The germline V gene encodes CDR1 MNHNY and CDR2 SVGAGI (reference sequence). After removal of 6 bases from V and 1 base from J, the junction contained 3 bases not matched to a gene. The CDR3 sequence is 13 residues long. The CDR3 DNA is TGTGCCAGCAGACAGACAGGGTCCTACGAGCAGTACTTC. This encodes CASRQTGSYEQYF.

The chain recombines TRBV27 with TRBJ2-3; D could derive from TRBD1 or TRBD2 (5 bases each). The CDR3 sequence is 14 residues long. Germline V gives CDR1 MNHEY, CDR2 SMNVEV (reference sequence). V lost 4 bases and J lost 4, with 12 bases in between. CDR3 nucleotides: TGTGCCAGCAGTTCCGGGGCCCGGCCAGATACGCAGTATTTT. Its protein is CASSSGARPDTQYF.

The chain links TRBV13 to TRBJ1-1; D unresolved. From germline, CDR1 is PRHDT and CDR2 FYEKMQ (reference sequence). The CDR3 runs 15 residues. V was trimmed by 5 bases and J by 4 bases, leaving 17 bases between them. CDR3 nucleotide sequence: TGTGCCAGCAGCGCAATTGGGTTCTTGAGCACTGAAGCTTTCTTT. Translating gives CASSAIGFLSTEAFF.